The 27 T cell receptor beta chains below all came from one sample that was sequenced in a study of blood T cell repertoires in COVID-19. Some clones are missing from TCRdb's copy, which holds only in-frame ones; the method was immunoSEQ multiplex PCR. Here the sample spans about 500,000 clones, approximately 92% being singletons. The sample taken for sequencing was peripheral blood. All receptors derive from a man aged 18 to 30 with COVID-19, enrolled during active disease.

J is TRBJ2-7 and V is TRBV10-2, with D possibly being TRBD1 (6 bases). The CDR3 totals 15 residues. CDR1 and CDR2 (germline): WSHSY, SAAADI. V was cut by 6 bases and J by 0 bases, with 15 bases left in between. In nucleotides, the CDR3 is TGCGCCAGCAGCTCTAGAACAGGGATCTCCTACGAGCAGTACTTC. Residues: CASSSRTGISYEQYF.

This clone was detected many times. The J gene is TRBJ2-5, the V gene TRBV4-1; no definite D call. There are 14 residues in the CDR3. Germline V CDR1 and CDR2: MGHRA, YSYEKL. Trimming cost V 3 bases and J 5 bases, with 13 bases left between them. Here the CDR3 reads CASSQLNYGETQYF. The CDR3 DNA reads TGCGCCAGCAGCCAGCTCAACTATGGGGAGACCCAGTACTTC.

The gene calls are TRBV5-4 and TRBJ2-5; 7 bases are shared with TRBD1. The CDR3 runs to 16 residues. CDR1 and CDR2 (germline): SGHNT, YYREEE (reference sequence). The J segment lost 0 bases and the V segment lost 3 bases, leaving 8 bases of the junction unmatched. The CDR3 DNA is TGTGCCAGCAGCTCGAGACAGGGAAGGTACCAAGAGACCCAGTACTTC. It is translated as CASSSRQGRYQETQYF.

This clone has only a few counts. The CDR3 DNA follows: TGTGCCAGCAGCTTAGTCGCGGGAGGGACCTCAGATACGCAGTATTTT. Translating it yields CASSLVAGGTSDTQYF. The chain employs TRBV7-2 and TRBJ2-3; 9 bases match TRBD2. V gave up 1 base and J gave up 4 bases; unmatched junction bases: 6. The CDR3 is 16 amino acids. Germline lookup yields CDR1 SGHTA and CDR2 FQGNSA.

The chain carries TRBV24-1 and TRBJ2-7, with a weak D call TRBD2 (5 bases). The CDR3 is made up of 13 amino acids. CDR1 and CDR2 from the germline V gene are KGHDR and SFDVKD. Trimming stripped 10 bases from V and 0 bases from J, with 12 bases between. The CDR3 is CATILRDSYEQYF. DNA for the CDR3: TGTGCCACGATCTTACGGGACTCCTACGAGCAGTACTTC.

The chain carries TRBV5-8 and TRBJ1-2, with D possibly matching TRBD1 (6 bases). The germline gives CDR1 SGHTS, CDR2 YDEGEE. There are 14 residues in the CDR3. Trimming left V 2 bases short and J 4 bases short, with 12 bases between. The CDR3 here is CASSFSGHSYGYTF. CDR3 DNA: TGTGCCAGCAGCTTTTCGGGACACTCCTATGGCTACACCTTC.

This clone was seen a handful of times. The rearrangement links TRBV9 to TRBJ1-1, with a possible D match to TRBD1 (6 bases). From germline, CDR1 is SGDLS and CDR2 YYNGEE. Trimming cost V 3 bases and J 9 bases, with 18 bases left between them. The CDR3 consists of 14 residues. In DNA, the CDR3 is TGTGCCAGCAGCGGAACACAACTCAGGGGAAAAGCTTTCTTT. Amino acid sequence: CASSGTQLRGKAFF.

The chain recombines TRBV6-6 with TRBJ2-5; D unclear. Germline V gene lookup returns CDR1 MNHNY and CDR2 SVGAGI (reference sequence). The CDR3 has 14 amino acids. V was trimmed by 2 bases and J by 6 bases, leaving 13 bases between them. The CDR3 reads CASSYDDTRQTQYF. Here the CDR3 DNA reads TGTGCCAGCAGTTACGACGATACGAGGCAGACCCAGTACTTC.

The V and J genes are TRBV11-3 and TRBJ2-5; D may be TRBD2 (6 bases). Deletions cut 0 bases from V and 4 bases from J, with 21 bases between. Looked up from germline, CDR1 is SGHNT and CDR2 is YENEEA. This CDR3 has 18 amino acids. CDR3 in amino acids: CASSLESSWDSLGETQYF. The CDR3 bases are TGTGCCAGCAGCTTAGAATCATCCTGGGACTCCCTAGGAGAGACCCAGTACTTC.

This chain joins TRBV5-5 and TRBJ2-7, with D uncertain. The ends were cut back, 2 bases at V and 2 bases at J, with 14 bases in the middle. There are 15 residues in the CDR3. CDR1 and CDR2 from the germline V gene are SGHKS and YYEKEE (reference sequence). CDR3 in amino acids: CASSFGQALAYEQYF. The CDR3 DNA is TGTGCCAGCAGCTTTGGGCAGGCACTCGCCTACGAGCAGTACTTC.

This chain connects TRBV24-1 to TRBJ1-6; D is perhaps TRBD1 (6 bases). The CDR3 is made up of 18 amino acids. CDR1 is KGHDR, CDR2 SFDVKD, per germline. With 7 bases removed from V and 0 bases from J, the gap between germline ends came to 18 bases. The CDR3 is CATRAAYRASSYNSPLHF. In DNA form, the CDR3 reads TGTGCCACCAGGGCGGCGTACAGGGCGAGCTCCTATAATTCACCCCTCCACTTT.

Comment on this clone: Distinct nucleotide sequences in the sample also encode this CDR3. The J gene is TRBJ1-5, the V gene TRBV19; 7 bases map to TRBD1. The CDR3 totals 12 residues. The germline CDR1 and CDR2 sequences are LNHDA and SQIVND (reference sequence). The trim removed 7 bases at V and 4 bases at J, leaving 1 base unmatched. Here the CDR3 reads CASKQGNQPQHF. The CDR3 DNA is TGTGCCAGTAAACAGGGGAATCAGCCCCAGCATTTT.

The chain is built from TRBV7-8 and TRBJ2-1; D unresolved. The germline V and J ends were trimmed by 2 bases and 8 bases, with 16 bases remaining between them. CDR1 is SGHVS, CDR2 FQNEAQ, per germline. The CDR3 extends over 15 amino acids. The CDR3, as DNA: TGTGCCAGCAGCTTAAGACTGTTCATATGGGATGAGCAGTTCTTC. This encodes CASSLRLFIWDEQFF.

CDR3 amino acids: CASSIQVSYNEQFF. The DNA for the CDR3 is TGTGCCAGTAGTATCCAGGTTTCCTACAATGAGCAGTTCTTC. The chain is built from TRBV19 and TRBJ2-1, with unresolved D. The CDR3 sequence is 14 residues long. Per the germline V gene, CDR1 is LNHDA and CDR2 is SQIVND (reference sequence). V was cut by 3 bases and J by 1 base, with 7 bases left in between.

The chain has TRBV30 and TRBJ1-2, with D uncertain. CDR3 size: 12 residues. V dropped 3 bases and J dropped 4 bases, with 9 bases sitting between them. Looked up from germline, CDR1 is GTSNPN and CDR2 is SVGIG (reference sequence). The CDR3 bases are TGTGCCTGGAGCCCGTTAATCTATGGCTACACCTTC. This gives the protein CAWSPLIYGYTF. Based on the CDR3 plus reference TRBV30 and TRBJ1-2, the full variable domain is SQTIHQWPATLVQPVGSPLSLECTVEGTSNPNLYWYRQAAGRGLQLLFYSVGIGQISSEVPQNLSASRPQDRQFILSSKKLLLSDSGFYLCAWSPLIYGYTFGSGTRLTVV.

This chain uses TRBV4-1 with TRBJ1-5; 9 bases map to TRBD1. CDR3 size: 15 residues. The germline CDR1 and CDR2 sequences are MGHRA and YSYEKL. Germline trimming cut 4 bases from V and 2 bases from J; bases unmatched to any gene: 3. CDR3 sequence (DNA): TGCGCCAGCAGCCGGACAGGGGAAGGCAATCAGCCCCAGCATTTT. Translation gives CASSRTGEGNQPQHF.

The chain is built from TRBV5-6 and TRBJ2-3; TRBD2 matches 10 bases. Germline CDR1 reads SGHDT; CDR2 reads YYEEEE. CDR3 size: 16 residues. V lost 4 bases, J lost 1 base, and 6 bases stayed unmatched. CDR3 amino acids: CASSGTGTSGTDTQYF. CDR3 nucleotides: TGTGCCAGCAGCGGAACCGGGACTAGCGGCACAGATACGCAGTATTTT.

This clone has a handful of counts. The chain employs TRBV30 and TRBJ1-2; D call uncertain. The CDR3 is 13 residues long. V lost 0 bases and J 7 bases, leaving 12 bases between the germline ends. The germline V gene encodes CDR1 GTSNPN and CDR2 SVGIG (reference sequence). The CDR3 sequence is CAWSVQAAGGYTF. The CDR3 DNA reads TGTGCCTGGAGTGTTCAGGCTGCCGGTGGCTACACCTTC.

The chain recombines TRBV2 with TRBJ1-5; 7 bases agree with TRBD1. V gave up 6 bases and J gave up 1 base; unmatched junction bases: 9. The germline gives CDR1 SNHLY, CDR2 FYNNEI. The CDR3 length is 16 residues. The DNA for the CDR3 is TGTGCCAGCAGCGTCACCACAGGGGAAAGCAATCAGCCCCAGCATTTT. Encoded protein: CASSVTTGESNQPQHF.

The rearrangement uses TRBV5-4 and TRBJ2-2, with TRBD1 identical over 10 bases. The CDR3 runs to 15 residues. The V and J ends lost 4 bases and 1 base, in that order; junction bases with no gene match: 1. Germline V gene sequence: CDR1 SGHNT, CDR2 YYREEE (reference sequence). CDR3 loop: CASSRDRGNTGELFF. DNA of the CDR3: TGTGCCAGCAGCAGGGACAGGGGGAACACCGGGGAGCTGTTTTTT.

As DNA, the CDR3 is TGTGCCAGCCGGGTTATCTCCTACGAGCAGTACTTC. Translating gives CASRVISYEQYF. V gene TRBV6-5 combines with J gene TRBJ2-7; no definite D call. Germline lookup yields CDR1 MNHEY and CDR2 SVGAGI. Trimming left V 8 bases short and J 0 bases short, with 8 bases between. The CDR3 spans 12 residues.

The chain couples TRBV7-8 to TRBJ2-1; perhaps TRBD1 as D (7 bases). This CDR3 region has 15 residues. Germline V gene sequence: CDR1 SGHVS, CDR2 FQNEAQ. The germline V and J ends were trimmed by 5 bases and 1 base, with 12 bases remaining between them. The CDR3 region has the DNA TGTGCCAGCAGCGCGGGACAGTATTCCTACAATGAGCAGTTCTTC. Translating it yields CASSAGQYSYNEQFF.

The gene calls are TRBV7-6 and TRBJ1-6; unclear D gene. The V gene's germline CDR1 is SGHVS and CDR2 FNYEAQ. The length of the CDR3 is 16 residues. V was pared by 1 base and J by 0 bases, with 7 bases between. The CDR3 loop reads CASSLDRSSYNSPLHF. The CDR3 DNA is TGTGCCAGCAGCTTAGACCGGAGCTCCTATAATTCACCCCTCCACTTT.

The J gene is TRBJ2-3, the V gene TRBV9, with 7 bases fitting TRBD2. CDR3 length: 15 residues. Germline V CDR1 and CDR2: SGDLS, YYNGEE. V gave up 3 bases and J gave up 2 bases; unmatched junction bases: 6. This chain's CDR3 is CASSAGGTNTDTQYF. The CDR3 coding sequence is TGTGCCAGCAGCGCGGGGGGAACCAACACAGATACGCAGTATTTT.

The J gene is TRBJ2-1, the V gene TRBV3-1 (or the pseudogene TRBV3-2); no clear D gene. The CDR3 sequence is 13 residues long. Between the trimmed V and J ends, which lost 1 base and 9 bases, there was a span of 10 bases. Germline values: CDR1 LGHDT, CDR2 YNNKEL (reference sequence). The CDR3 DNA reads as TGTGCCAGCAGCCAAGCTAGGAGAGCTGAGCAGTTCTTC. Translated, it gives CASSQARRAEQFF.

In the case of this clone: Germline and junction disagree at one end, which may indicate a read error. The chain uses TRBV6-5 and TRBJ2-1; 10 bases are a match to TRBD2. The germline V gene encodes CDR1 MNHEY and CDR2 SVGAGI. The CDR3 has 12 residues. CDR3: CTSSGSWDEQFF. The CDR3 DNA is TGCACCTCTAGCGGGAGTTGGGATGAGCAGTTCTTC.

This clone appeared once. The V and J genes are TRBV5-4 and TRBJ2-5, with 11 bases matching TRBD1. This CDR3 has 17 amino acids. Germline CDR1 is SGHNT and CDR2 is YYREEE (reference sequence). Trimming cost V 0 bases and J 4 bases; bases outside gene matches: 8. CDR3 bases: TGTGCCAGCAGCTTGGTAGGACAGGGGGCGCTGGGAGAGACCCAGTACTTC. It specifies CASSLVGQGALGETQYF.